This T cell receptor beta chain was recovered during a study of T cell repertoires in cytomegalovirus infection. One entry per CDR3 protein, called by TCRdb with MiXCR from the reads. The sample lists roughly 300,000 distinct CDR3 sequences; 9.5% were seen once. Germline V gives CDR1 ENHRY, CDR2 SYGVKD. Trimming at V came to 2 bases and at J to 3 bases, leaving 0 bases not matched to a gene. CDR3 length equals 13 residues. This clonotype was found many times. This receptor was taken from a human donor in good health (CMV status not recorded). Some clones in this sample may be carry-over from other donors' samples. The V and J genes are TRBV10-3 and TRBJ1-1, with 7 bases that match TRBD1. Material: PBMCs. The DNA of the CDR3 is TGTGCCATCAGTGAGACAGGGGACACTGAAGCTTTCTTT. It codes for CAISETGDTEAFF.